The entry below gives a single T cell receptor beta chain sequence along with its context. This specimen belongs to a study of blood T cell repertoires in COVID-19. Study in general: The origin of the acute and convalescent COVID-19 samples was the United States, Italy and Spain. T cells, B-cell-depleted T cells, or PBMCs provided the cDNA or gDNA that served as material.

Patients from Seattle were sampled longitudinally, starting during active infection. The J segment lost 2 bases and the V segment lost 2 bases, leaving 4 bases of the junction unmatched. Germline assignment: CDR1 ENHRY and CDR2 SYGVKD. This CDR3 has 15 amino acids. Authors' data handling: Amplification of reference gene primers provided the estimated nucleated cell counts. Some clones are missing from TCRdb's copy, which holds only in-frame ones; the method was immunoSEQ multiplex PCR. The V and J calls and clone size come from that table; D and trimming were worked out from the DNA. The data contain 95,000 to 120,000 clones, more than 80% of them singletons.

Material for sequencing was peripheral blood. The sequence came from a woman between 55 and 75 years old with COVID-19, enrolled during active disease. This chain uses TRBV10-3 with TRBJ1-1; 8 bases agree with TRBD1. This chain's CDR3 is CAISEETGANTEAFF. The DNA of the CDR3 is TGTGCCATCAGTGAGGAGACAGGGGCCAACACTGAAGCTTTCTTT.